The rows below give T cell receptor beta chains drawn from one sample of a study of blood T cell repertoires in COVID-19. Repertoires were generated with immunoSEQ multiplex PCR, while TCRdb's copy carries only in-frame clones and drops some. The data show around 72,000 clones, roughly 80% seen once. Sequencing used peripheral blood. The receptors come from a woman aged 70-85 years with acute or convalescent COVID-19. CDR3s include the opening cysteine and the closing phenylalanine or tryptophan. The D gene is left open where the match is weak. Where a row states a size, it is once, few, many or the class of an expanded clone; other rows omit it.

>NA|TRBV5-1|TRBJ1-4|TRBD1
TGCGCCAGCAGCCCCCTAGACAGGGGGCTAGGGGAAAAACTGTTTTTT
CASSPLDRGLGEKLFF
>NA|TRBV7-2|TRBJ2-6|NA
TGTGCCAGCAGCCCAGTTTCTGGGGCCAACGTCCTGACTTTC
CASSPVSGANVLTF
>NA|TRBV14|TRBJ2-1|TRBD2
TGTGCCAGCAGCCTTGGGAGCGGGAGGGCCAATGAGCAGTTCTTC
CASSLGSGRANEQFF
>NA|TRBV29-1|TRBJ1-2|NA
TGCAGCGTTGCAGGGGCGGATGGCTACACCTTC
CSVAGADGYTF
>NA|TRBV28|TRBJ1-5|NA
TGTGCCAGCAGTTTCGGGCGGGGGCCCCAGCATTTT
CASSFGRGPQHF
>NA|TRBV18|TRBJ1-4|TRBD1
TGTGCCAGCTCACCATTATCCCAGGGGGCGTTGGATGAAAAACTGTTTTTT
CASSPLSQGALDEKLFF
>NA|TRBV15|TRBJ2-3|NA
TGTGCCACCAGCAGAGATAGGACAGTTGTTAGCACAGATACGCAGTATTTT
CATSRDRTVVSTDTQYF
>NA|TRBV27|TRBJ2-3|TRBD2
TGTGCCAGCAGTTCCCGTAATAGCGGGAGAACAGATACGCAGTATTTT
CASSSRNSGRTDTQYF
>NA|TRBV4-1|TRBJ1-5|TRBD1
TGCGCCAGCAGCCCAAGGACAGGGGGCGGTCAGCCCCAGCATTTT
CASSPRTGGGQPQHF
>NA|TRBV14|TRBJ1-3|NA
TGTGCCAGCAGCCAAGGAGCGTCCAGGGTGCTGCGTGGAAACACCATATATTTT
CASSQGASRVLRGNTIYF
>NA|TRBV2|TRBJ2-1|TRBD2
TGTGCCAGCAGTGTAGAGCGGGATAACAATGAGCAGTTCTTC
CASSVERDNNEQFF
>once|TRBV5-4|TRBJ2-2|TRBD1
TGTGCCAGCAGCTCAGGACAGGCGAACACCGGGGAGCTGTTTTTT
CASSSGQANTGELFF
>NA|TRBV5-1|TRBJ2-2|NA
TGCGCCAGCAGCCCCCCAAGTGGACTCCTGCCAGGGGAGCTGTTTTTT
CASSPPSGLLPGELFF
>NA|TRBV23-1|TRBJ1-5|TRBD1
TGCGCCAGCAGTCAATCATTGGGACAGGGGGCAAGCAATCAGCCCCAGCATTTT
CASSQSLGQGASNQPQHF
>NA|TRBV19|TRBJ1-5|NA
TGTGCCAGTAGTATTTCAGGCGCTAGCAATCAGCCCCAGCATTTT
CASSISGASNQPQHF
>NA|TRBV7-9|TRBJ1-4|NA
TGTGCCAGCAGCTTTGGCAGGGGTAATGAAAAACTGTTTTTT
CASSFGRGNEKLFF
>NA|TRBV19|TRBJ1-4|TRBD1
TGTGCCAGTAGTCGTGGACAGGGCCGTGAAAAACTGTTTTTT
CASSRGQGREKLFF
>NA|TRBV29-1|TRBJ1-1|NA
TGCAGCGTTGAAGATTGGGCAAAGAACACTGAAGCTTTCTTT
CSVEDWAKNTEAFF
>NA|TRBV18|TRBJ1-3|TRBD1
TGTGCCAGCTCCCCTAGGACAGGGGATGTGGCTGGAAACACCATATATTTT
CASSPRTGDVAGNTIYF
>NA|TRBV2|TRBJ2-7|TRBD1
TGTGCCAGCAGTGAAGCTCCGGGACAGGTCCAAATCTACGAGCAGTACTTC
CASSEAPGQVQIYEQYF
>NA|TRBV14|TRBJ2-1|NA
TGTGCCAGCAGCCCCGAGGGCTCCTACAATGAGCAGTTCTTC
CASSPEGSYNEQFF
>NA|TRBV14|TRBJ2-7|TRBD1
TGTGCCAGCAGCCAAGAAACAGGGGTTTACGAGCAGTACTTC
CASSQETGVYEQYF
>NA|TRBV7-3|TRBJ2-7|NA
TGTGCCAGCAGCTTTTACAAGCAGTACTTC
CASSFYKQYF